These 19 T cell receptor beta chains share one sample of origin, sequenced in a study of blood T cell repertoires in COVID-19. Generated by immunoSEQ multiplex PCR, the TCRdb table keeps only in-frame clones and is missing some. The sample lists approximately 150,000 clones, around 89% occurring once. The sequencing sample was made of peripheral blood. Receptors originate from a human donor in a cohort sampled during active COVID-19.

The rearrangement links TRBV3-1 (or the pseudogene TRBV3-2) to TRBJ2-3; TRBD2 matches at 9 bases. The CDR3 spans 15 residues. Germline V gene sequence: CDR1 LGHDT, CDR2 YNNKEL (reference sequence). Trimming at V came to 0 bases and at J to 4 bases, leaving 2 bases not matched to a gene. Here the CDR3 DNA reads TGTGCCAGCAGCCAAGAGGGACTAGCATCAGATACGCAGTATTTT. Translation gives CASSQEGLASDTQYF.

The V and J genes are TRBV10-3 and TRBJ1-1; 8 bases line up with TRBD1. The CDR3 runs to 16 residues. Germline V gene sequence: CDR1 ENHRY, CDR2 SYGVKD. V trimming: 4 bases; J trimming: 6 bases; junction bases outside the gene matches: 13. The CDR3 DNA reads as TGTGCCATCAGTGGGGGAGAAGGACAGGGTAACCCTGAAGCTTTCTTT. Translation gives CAISGGEGQGNPEAFF.

The chain links TRBV4-3 to TRBJ2-2; 10 bases agree with TRBD1. Germline CDR1 and CDR2: LGHNA and YSLEER. CDR3 length equals 14 residues. V shed 5 bases and J 9 bases; nucleotides not matched to a gene: 6. The CDR3 protein is CASSSGTGERELFF. CDR3 bases: TGCGCCAGCAGCAGCGGGACAGGGGAGCGGGAGCTGTTTTTT.

This chain joins TRBV6-4 and TRBJ2-5, with TRBD2 identical over 13 bases. CDR3 length: 18 amino acids. CDR1 and CDR2 (germline): MRHNA, SNTAGT. The junction had 17 bases not matched to a gene; V was cut back by 7 bases and J by 6 bases. Written as DNA, the CDR3 is TGTGCCAGCATCTTTAGGGGACTAGCGGGACCTACGAAAAAGACCCAGTACTTC. It is translated as CASIFRGLAGPTKKTQYF.

In its sample, this clone was seen once. The chain recombines TRBV20-1 with TRBJ1-2; D gene unclear. CDR3 length equals 12 residues. The germline gives CDR1 DFQATT, CDR2 SNEGSKA (reference sequence). The V end lost 3 bases, the J end lost 3 bases, and 8 bases lay between the germline ends. CDR3 loop: CSASYGDYGYTF. The DNA of the CDR3 is TGCAGTGCTAGTTACGGGGACTATGGCTACACCTTC.

The chain links TRBV23-1 to TRBJ2-3; the D is unclear. TRBV23-1 is classed as an ORF, of uncertain function. This CDR3 region has 15 residues. The V end was cut by 2 bases, the J end by 3 bases, with 12 bases between. The CDR3 here is CASSQNALETDTQYF. CDR3 sequence (DNA): TGCGCCAGCAGTCAAAACGCCTTGGAGACAGATACGCAGTATTTT.

The chain uses TRBV5-4 and TRBJ2-1; TRBD2 matches 15 bases. Germline loops: CDR1 SGHNT, CDR2 YYREEE (reference sequence). V shed 4 bases and J 4 bases; nucleotides not matched to a gene: 3. The CDR3 is 16 residues long. Here the CDR3 reads CASSGTSGGPYNEQFF. The CDR3 bases are TGTGCCAGCAGCGGGACTAGCGGGGGGCCGTACAATGAGCAGTTCTTC. Full variable domain (outside the CDR3, taken from reference TRBV5-4 and TRBJ2-1): ETGVTQSPTHLIKTRGQQVTLRCSSQSGHNTVSWYQQALGQGPQFIFQYYREEENGRGNFPPRFSGLQFPNYSSELNVNALELDDSALYLCASSGTSGGPYNEQFFGPGTRLTVL.

This rearrangement joins TRBV10-3 to TRBJ2-1; 12 bases match TRBD1. This CDR3 is built from 13 residues. The trim removed 6 bases at V and 10 bases at J, leaving 4 bases unmatched. The germline V gene encodes CDR1 ENHRY and CDR2 SYGVKD. The CDR3, as DNA: TGTGCCATCAGGGGGGACAGGGGGCAAGAGCAGTTCTTC. Amino acids: CAIRGDRGQEQFF.

V usage is TRBV7-3 and J usage is TRBJ1-1; D ambiguous. In germline, CDR1 is SGHTA, CDR2 FQGTGA. The CDR3 length is 14 residues. Trimming removed 5 bases from V and 1 base from J, with 11 bases in between. The CDR3 DNA reads TGTGCCAGCAGCCCCGGAGGGCCGAACACTGAAGCTTTCTTT. Protein product: CASSPGGPNTEAFF.

The V gene is TRBV7-8, the J gene TRBJ2-1, with D perhaps matching TRBD1 (5 bases). Germline assignment: CDR1 SGHVS and CDR2 FQNEAQ. CDR3 length equals 13 residues. V was pared by 4 bases and J by 8 bases, with 12 bases between. In nucleotides, the CDR3 is TGTGCCAGCAGCTCATCCCCCAGGGATGAGCAGTTCTTC. Amino acid sequence: CASSSSPRDEQFF.

The CDR3 sequence is CASGYLAGSETQYF. The CDR3 DNA reads TGTGCCAGCGGGTACCTAGCGGGGAGTGAGACCCAGTACTTC. The genes are TRBV6-5 and TRBJ2-5, with 9 bases aligning to TRBD2. Germline CDR1 is MNHEY and CDR2 is SVGAGI. The V and J ends lost 8 bases and 5 bases, in that order; junction bases with no gene match: 9. This CDR3 has 14 residues.

The chain links TRBV10-3 to TRBJ1-2; tentative D call: TRBD1 (5 bases). V lost 3 bases to trimming and J lost 7 bases, with 12 bases between them. The CDR3 is 13 residues long. Germline CDR1 and CDR2: ENHRY and SYGVKD. The CDR3 DNA reads as TGTGCCATCAGTGACGCGATGGGGGGTGGCTACACCTTC. This codes for CAISDAMGGGYTF.

The gene calls are TRBV29-1 and TRBJ1-1; possibly TRBD1 for D (5 bases). CDR1 and CDR2 (germline): SQVTM, ANQGSEA. CDR3 length: 13 amino acids. The V end lost 2 bases, the J end lost 2 bases, and 9 bases lay between the germline ends. The CDR3 bases are TGCAGCGTTGAAAACGGGGGAAACACTGAAGCTTTCTTT. Protein sequence: CSVENGGNTEAFF.

The rearrangement links TRBV10-2 to TRBJ1-1; D might be TRBD1 (5 bases). The CDR3 length is 12 residues. Germline CDR1 WSHSY, CDR2 SAAADI. The V end was cut by 4 bases, the J end by 3 bases, with 6 bases between. CDR3 bases: TGCGCCAGCAGTGCAGGGTACACTGAAGCTTTCTTT. As protein: CASSAGYTEAFF.

This clone was observed once. This sequence joins TRBV5-4 and TRBJ1-1; D unresolved. Germline CDR1 SGHNT, CDR2 YYREEE (reference sequence). The CDR3 spans 13 residues. With 9 bases removed from V and 0 bases from J, the gap between germline ends came to 12 bases. For the CDR3, the DNA is TGTGCCACCGGTCAGGTTATGAACACTGAAGCTTTCTTT. Translating gives CATGQVMNTEAFF.

The chain combines TRBV7-9 with TRBJ2-1; D ambiguous. Germline-derived CDR1 and CDR2 are SEHNR and FQNEAQ (reference sequence). This CDR3 comprises 17 residues. Deletions cut 2 bases from V and 2 bases from J, with 16 bases between. The CDR3 DNA reads as TGTGCCAGCAGCTTAAACCTCGTCTTTACAACCTACAATGAGCAGTTCTTC. Amino acids: CASSLNLVFTTYNEQFF.

The CDR3 DNA is TGTGCCAGCAGCCAGGAACCGGGACACGGAGAAAAACTGTTTTTT. Residues: CASSQEPGHGEKLFF. The chain links TRBV4-2 to TRBJ1-4; maybe TRBD1 (6 bases). Trimming removed 3 bases at V and 8 bases at J, with 16 bases between. The CDR3 is 15 residues long. CDR1 and CDR2 (germline): LGHNA, YNFKEQ.

The gene calls are TRBV3-1 (or the pseudogene TRBV3-2) and TRBJ2-7, with a tentative D call TRBD1 (6 bases). The CDR3 is 13 residues long. V gave up 3 bases and J gave up 0 bases, with 6 bases separating them. Germline-derived CDR1 and CDR2 are LGHDT and YNNKEL (reference sequence). In DNA, the CDR3 is TGTGCCAGCAGCCAGGACAGCTCCTACGAGCAGTACTTC. Residues: CASSQDSSYEQYF.

This chain links TRBV4-3 with TRBJ2-1; D is perhaps TRBD2 (7 bases). V dropped 5 bases and J dropped 4 bases, with 18 bases sitting between them. Germline V gives CDR1 LGHNA, CDR2 YSLEER. The CDR3 contains 16 residues. The CDR3 DNA sequence: TGCGCCAGCAGCTCCGGGGGGCGCCGGGGGTACAATGAGCAGTTCTTC. Translated, it gives CASSSGGRRGYNEQFF.